This T cell receptor (beta chain) was profiled in a study of control samples from healthy donors and cancer patients. The trim removed 3 bases at V and 3 bases at J, leaving 7 bases unmatched. The CDR3 extends over 16 amino acids. Germline assignment: CDR1 SEHNR and CDR2 FQNEAQ (reference sequence). Some clones are missing from TCRdb's copy, which holds only in-frame ones; the method was immunoSEQ multiplex PCR. The table includes 50,000 or so clones, 90% to 96% detected once. This clone was observed a single time. The material sequenced was blood. V is TRBV7-9 and J is TRBJ2-5; the match to TRBD2 covers 10 bases. The sequence was obtained from a young woman in good health. CDR3 DNA: TGTGCCAGCAGCTTTACTAGCGGGGCTTTAAAAGAGACCCAGTACTTC. Amino acids: CASSFTSGALKETQYF.